These 17 T cell receptor beta chains were sequenced from one sample in a study of neurological immune-mediated disorders. From the 5' RACE reads, TCRdb called clonotypes with MiXCR, one entry per CDR3 protein. The sample yields approximately 68,000 distinct CDR3 sequences, 4.5% to 5.5% seen once. Sequencing input: PBMCs. Receptors originate from a woman between 65 and 79 years old with multiple sclerosis.

Only a few counts were recorded for this clonotype. The chain links TRBV29-1 to TRBJ2-7, with 9 bases identical to TRBD1. This CDR3 has 13 amino acids. J lost 2 bases, V lost 5 bases, and 4 bases had no gene match. Germline values: CDR1 SQVTM, CDR2 ANQGSEA. This chain's CDR3 is CSVKTGGTYEQYF. CDR3 nucleotides: TGCAGCGTTAAGACAGGGGGGACCTACGAGCAGTACTTC.

The DNA for the CDR3 is TGCAGTGCTAGACGACTAGCGGGAGGGGATAATGAGCAGTTCTTC. Protein: CSARRLAGGDNEQFF. This chain uses TRBV20-1 with TRBJ2-1, with TRBD2 matching 14 bases. The junction had 4 bases not matched to a gene; V was cut back by 2 bases and J by 7 bases. This CDR3 region has 15 residues. CDR1 and CDR2 from the germline V gene are DFQATT and SNEGSKA (reference sequence).

This clonotype was recorded at least ten times. The chain recombines TRBV10-3 with TRBJ2-1, with D perhaps matching TRBD1 (6 bases). The length of the CDR3 is 12 residues. Germline CDR1 is ENHRY and CDR2 is SYGVKD. With 5 bases removed from V and 8 bases from J, the gap between germline ends came to 10 bases. The CDR3 here is CAISPGEHEQFF. The DNA for the CDR3 is TGTGCCATCAGTCCAGGGGAACATGAGCAGTTCTTC.

There are many counts of this clonotype. The rearrangement joins TRBV20-1 to TRBJ2-1; D gene unclear. The germline CDR1 and CDR2 sequences are DFQATT and SNEGSKA (reference sequence). V lost 3 bases to trimming and J lost 0 bases, with 15 bases between them. The length of the CDR3 is 16 residues. The DNA of the CDR3 is TGCAGTGCTAGGAGGCAGGTGTCGAGCTCCTACAATGAGCAGTTCTTC. Its protein is CSARRQVSSSYNEQFF.

This clonotype was counted at least ten times. The chain links TRBV3-1 to TRBJ2-7; D remains ambiguous. This CDR3 is 13 amino acids long. Germline V CDR1 and CDR2: LGHDT, YNNKEL (reference sequence). Deletions cut 1 base from V and 6 bases from J, with 10 bases between. CDR3 residues: CASSQVVASEQYF. In DNA form, the CDR3 reads TGTGCCAGCAGCCAAGTTGTTGCGTCCGAGCAGTACTTC.

Many counts were recorded for this clonotype. The J gene is TRBJ1-2, the V gene TRBV7-2, with D possibly TRBD1 on 6 matching bases. Trimming shortened V by 0 bases and J by 2 bases, and 13 bases separated the two germline ends. This CDR3 has 16 residues. CDR1 is SGHTA and CDR2 is FQGNSA in the germline V gene. The CDR3 bases are TGTGCCAGCAGCTTAGCGCCTGGGACACCCAACTATGGCTACACCTTC. Its protein is CASSLAPGTPNYGYTF.

This clonotype was seen many times. The rearrangement joins TRBV7-2 to TRBJ2-5; 7 bases are a match to TRBD2. Germline CDR1 SGHTA, CDR2 FQGNSA. Unmatched junction bases numbered 17, after V lost 2 bases and J lost 2 bases. This CDR3 is built from 19 residues. This CDR3 is CASSLSVGLAVPSQETQYF. CDR3 bases: TGTGCCAGCAGCTTATCGGTCGGGCTAGCGGTACCGTCACAAGAGACCCAGTACTTC. Supplemented by reference TRBV7-2 and TRBJ2-5, the full variable domain reads GAGVSQSPSNKVTEKGKDVELRCDPISGHTALYWYRQSLGQGLEFLIYFQGNSAPDKSGLPSDRFSAERTGGSVSTLTIQRTQQEDSAVYLCASSLSVGLAVPSQETQYFGPGTRLLVL.

This clonotype was seen ten or more times. This chain connects TRBV20-1 to TRBJ2-3; 8 positions agree with TRBD2. Germline CDR1 reads DFQATT; CDR2 reads SNEGSKA (reference sequence). The CDR3 totals 16 residues. Trimming cost V 0 bases and J 4 bases; bases outside gene matches: 9. The CDR3 DNA follows: TGCAGTGCTAGAGAGCCCGGGAGGGCCATCGCAGATACGCAGTATTTT. Translated: CSAREPGRAIADTQYF.

This clonotype has a count of ten or more. The chain employs TRBV4-3 and TRBJ2-1; 8 bases agree with TRBD2. V lost 6 bases and J lost 3; bases outside the gene matches: 10. Germline V gives CDR1 LGHNA, CDR2 YSLEER. CDR3 length: 16 residues. The CDR3 coding sequence is TGCGCCAGCAGTCGCCGGGGGGGCGGGGGCTACAATGAGCAGTTCTTC. Translating gives CASSRRGGGGYNEQFF.

For this clonotype: With a much larger clone just one base away, this may be a read error. This sequence joins TRBV20-1 and TRBJ2-3, with D tentatively TRBD2 (6 bases). Looked up from germline, CDR1 is DFQATT and CDR2 is SNEGSKA (reference sequence). The ends were cut back, 6 bases at V and 6 bases at J, with 19 bases in the middle. CDR3 size: 14 residues. CDR3 in amino acids: CSAWQQEGQDTQYF. In nucleotides, the CDR3 is TGCAGTGCGTGGCAGCAGGAGGGCCAGGATACGCAGTATTTT.

This clonotype came up a few times. The V gene is TRBV27, the J gene TRBJ2-5; perhaps TRBD2 as D (6 bases). The length of the CDR3 is 14 residues. Trimming shortened V by 5 bases and J by 4 bases, and 14 bases separated the two germline ends. Per germline, CDR1 MNHEY and CDR2 SMNVEV (reference sequence). In DNA, the CDR3 is TGTGCCAGCAGTCGACTGGGAGCGGGAGAGACCCAGTACTTC. It specifies CASSRLGAGETQYF.

This rearrangement joins TRBV6-2 or TRBV6-3 to TRBJ1-5, with a weak D call TRBD1 (5 bases). Germline V gene lookup returns CDR1 MNHEY and CDR2 SVGEGT. CDR3 length equals 12 residues. Trimming cost V 2 bases and J 10 bases, with 9 bases left between them. CDR3: CASSYAGGPQHF. The CDR3, as DNA: TGTGCCAGCAGTTACGCGGGGGGTCCCCAGCATTTT.

This clonotype was seen ten or more times. The J gene is TRBJ2-2, the V gene TRBV29-1, with D perhaps being TRBD1 or TRBD2 (7 bases each). The ends were cut back, 3 bases at V and 2 bases at J, with 16 bases in the middle. CDR1 and CDR2 from the germline V gene are SQVTM and ANQGSEA. The CDR3 sequence is 16 residues long. CDR3 bases: TGCAGCGTTGACCCGGGGGGACAGAGAAACACCGGGGAGCTGTTTTTT. This sequence encodes CSVDPGGQRNTGELFF.

This clonotype was counted at least ten times. The chain recombines TRBV20-1 with TRBJ1-1; D gene uncertain. The ends were cut back, 6 bases at V and 5 bases at J, with 7 bases in the middle. Germline V gene data show CDR1 as DFQATT and CDR2 as SNEGSKA (reference sequence). This CDR3 has 10 residues. CDR3 sequence: CSAPSTEAFF. CDR3 nucleotides: TGCAGTGCCCCTAGTACTGAAGCTTTCTTT.

The chain employs TRBV9 and TRBJ2-2, with D hard to call. Germline values: CDR1 SGDLS, CDR2 YYNGEE. V was shortened by 0 bases and J by 3 bases, with 9 bases between the two germline ends. This CDR3 is 15 amino acids long. This CDR3 reads CASSVEGRYTGELFF. In DNA, the CDR3 is TGTGCCAGCAGCGTAGAAGGGCGGTACACCGGGGAGCTGTTTTTT.

The V call is TRBV9, the J call TRBJ2-3; D not certain. Trimming removed 0 bases from V and 4 bases from J, with 3 bases in between. The germline V gene has CDR1 SGDLS and CDR2 YYNGEE. The CDR3 has 12 residues. The CDR3 sequence is CASSVGSDTQYF. The DNA of the CDR3 is TGTGCCAGCAGCGTAGGGTCAGATACGCAGTATTTT.

This clonotype was seen at least ten times. The DNA of the CDR3 is TGCGCCAGCAGCTTGGCCTCCGGGACAGGGTCCTACGAGCAGTACTTC. Translation gives CASSLASGTGSYEQYF. V gene TRBV5-1 combines with J gene TRBJ2-7, with 9 bases identical to TRBD1. The V gene's germline CDR1 is SGHRS and CDR2 YFSETQ. This CDR3 region has 16 residues. With 0 bases clipped from V and 1 base from J, the junction kept 5 bases outside the gene matches.